A single sample gave rise to the 20 T cell receptor beta chains below, sequenced in a study of memory CD4+ T cells and cytomegalovirus serostatus. Profiling relied on immunoSEQ multiplex PCR, and the TCRdb table lists in-frame clones only, not all of them. The repertoire holds 30,000 to 45,000 clones, with roughly 85% as singletons. Single viable CD3+CD4+CD8-CD45RO+ cells were sorted as the memory CD4+ T cells. Sequencing input: memory CD4+ T cells from blood. All receptors come from an adult in good health and CMV-seropositive.

The chain links TRBV18 to TRBJ1-2; D is possibly TRBD1 (5 bases). CDR1 is KGHSH and CDR2 is LQKENI in the germline V gene. The V end was cut by 6 bases, the J end by 5 bases, with 16 bases between. This CDR3 is 14 amino acids long. The DNA for the CDR3 is TGTGCCAGCTCGCCAACGGGGGGAGAGTATGGCTACACCTTC. It codes for CASSPTGGEYGYTF.

This rearrangement joins TRBV28 to TRBJ2-7; 8 bases are a match to TRBD2. V was pared by 4 bases and J by 2 bases, with 7 bases of the junction left unmatched. Germline values: CDR1 MDHEN, CDR2 SYDVKM. The CDR3 runs 15 residues. As DNA, the CDR3 is TGTGCCAGCAGTTACTCCGGGACTAGACCCTACGAGCAGTACTTC. Translation gives CASSYSGTRPYEQYF.

This clone was recorded a few times. The chain joins TRBV28 to TRBJ1-4; D call uncertain. Germline V gene sequence: CDR1 MDHEN, CDR2 SYDVKM. Trimming cost V 6 bases and J 6 bases, with 14 bases left between them. This CDR3 spans 14 amino acids. The DNA for the CDR3 is TGTGCCAGCAGCTTAGCCGGACCACATGAAAAACTGTTTTTT. Translating it yields CASSLAGPHEKLFF.

This chain links TRBV18 with TRBJ1-2, with 10 bases lining up with TRBD1. Germline CDR1 is KGHSH and CDR2 is LQKENI. V was clipped by 5 bases and J by 7 bases; unmatched bases: 13. This CDR3 has 16 residues. This chain's CDR3 is CASSSGTGDLSAGYTF. The DNA of the CDR3 is TGTGCCAGCTCATCCGGGACAGGGGATTTAAGCGCTGGCTACACCTTC.

The chain is built from TRBV28 and TRBJ1-5; D is perhaps TRBD1 (6 bases). The germline V gene has CDR1 MDHEN and CDR2 SYDVKM. V was clipped by 2 bases and J by 6 bases, with 11 bases between them. The length of the CDR3 is 14 residues. The CDR3 DNA follows: TGTGCCAGCAGTTTAGGGGGGGCCGGTCAGCCCCAGCATTTT. This translates into CASSLGGAGQPQHF.

This sequence joins TRBV9 and TRBJ2-5; D is unclear. The CDR3 covers 13 residues. Looked up from germline, CDR1 is SGDLS and CDR2 is YYNGEE. Trimming removed 3 bases at V and 5 bases at J, with 11 bases between. The CDR3 region is CASSAGTGETQYF. The DNA for the CDR3 is TGTGCCAGCAGCGCTGGTACGGGCGAGACCCAGTACTTC.

V and J are TRBV10-3 and TRBJ2-2; D not resolved. Germline CDR1 is ENHRY and CDR2 is SYGVKD. V was trimmed by 10 bases and J by 6 bases, leaving 9 bases between them. There are 11 residues in the CDR3. The CDR3 sequence is CASSSAGELFF. The CDR3 DNA sequence: TGTGCCAGCAGCTCGGCCGGGGAGCTGTTTTTT.

By sample fraction, this clone is medium-sized. The chain employs TRBV28 and TRBJ2-7, with D uncertain. Germline V gene sequence: CDR1 MDHEN, CDR2 SYDVKM. This CDR3 comprises 10 residues. V lost 8 bases and J 5 bases, leaving 7 bases between the germline ends. The CDR3 here is CASATHEQYF. As DNA, the CDR3 is TGTGCCAGCGCGACCCACGAGCAGTACTTC.

The V and J genes are TRBV2 and TRBJ1-6, with D tentatively TRBD1 (5 bases). Germline V gene sequence: CDR1 SNHLY, CDR2 FYNNEI. This CDR3 is 15 amino acids long. V gave up 5 bases and J gave up 5 bases, with 13 bases separating them. CDR3 region: CASSTRDQNNSPLHF. CDR3 nucleotides: TGTGCCAGCAGTACCCGGGACCAGAATAATTCACCCCTCCACTTT. The full variable domain, rest sourced from reference TRBV2 and TRBJ1-6, is EPEVTQTPSHQVTQMGQEVILRCVPISNHLYFYWYRQILGQKVEFLVSFYNNEISEKSEIFDDQFSVERPDGSNFTLKIRSTKLEDSAMYFCASSTRDQNNSPLHFGNGTRLTVT.

This clone has only a few counts. CDR3 sequence reads: CASSPWGTSGSGETQYF. Here the CDR3 DNA reads TGTGCCAGCAGCCCCTGGGGGACTAGCGGGAGTGGGGAGACCCAGTACTTC. The chain carries TRBV4-2 and TRBJ2-5; 14 bases match TRBD2. The CDR3 covers 17 residues. In germline, CDR1 is LGHNA, CDR2 YNFKEQ. V gave up 4 bases and J gave up 5 bases; unmatched junction bases: 9.

The V call is TRBV7-8, the J call TRBJ2-2; the D gene is possibly TRBD2 (5 bases). The CDR3 is made up of 14 amino acids. Germline lookup yields CDR1 SGHVS and CDR2 FQNEAQ. V lost 2 bases and J lost 5, with 9 bases in between. CDR3 DNA sequence: TGTGCCAGCAGCTTACGACGGGGTACCGGGGAGCTGTTTTTT. Translated: CASSLRRGTGELFF.

This chain links TRBV6-1 with TRBJ2-2, with D possibly TRBD2 on 6 matching bases. With 1 base removed from V and 5 bases from J, the gap between germline ends came to 14 bases. The CDR3 has 16 residues. The germline CDR1 and CDR2 sequences are MNHNS and SASEGT. The CDR3 DNA reads as TGTGCCAGCAGTGAAGGTCGTGCGGGGTGGACCGGGGAGCTGTTTTTT. This encodes CASSEGRAGWTGELFF.

The J gene is TRBJ2-7, the V gene TRBV7-8; possibly TRBD1 or TRBD2 for D (5 bases each). Trimming removed 5 bases at V and 8 bases at J, with 19 bases between. Germline lookup yields CDR1 SGHVS and CDR2 FQNEAQ. The CDR3 length is 14 residues. The CDR3 loop reads CASSPRRTPGQQYF. The CDR3 DNA reads as TGTGCCAGCAGCCCCCGGAGGACCCCGGGACAGCAGTACTTC.

The chain links TRBV5-1 to TRBJ2-7, with 9 bases aligning to TRBD1. The J segment lost 5 bases and the V segment lost 0 bases, leaving 6 bases of the junction unmatched. Per the germline V gene, CDR1 is SGHRS and CDR2 is YFSETQ. The CDR3 sequence is 15 residues long. CDR3 protein: CASSLVITGGNEQYF. The CDR3 DNA reads TGCGCCAGCAGCTTGGTCATTACAGGGGGCAACGAGCAGTACTTC.

The V gene is TRBV6-5, the J gene TRBJ1-2; the match to TRBD1 covers 10 bases. This CDR3 has 14 amino acids. Germline V lookup: CDR1 MNHEY, CDR2 SVGAGI. J gave up 4 bases and V 8 bases, and 7 bases lay outside the gene matches. The CDR3 nucleotides are TGTGCCAGCCGTCGACAGGGGGCAAGCTATGGCTACACCTTC. It yields the protein CASRRQGASYGYTF.

The chain links TRBV14 to TRBJ2-6; TRBD1 might be the D (7 bases). CDR1 is SGHDN and CDR2 is FVKESK in the germline V gene. Trimming shortened V by 1 base and J by 2 bases, and 12 bases separated the two germline ends. This CDR3 region has 17 residues. In nucleotides, the CDR3 is TGTGCCAGCAGCCAAGGGTCCAGGGGGGCTGGGGCCAACGTCCTGACTTTC. It is translated as CASSQGSRGAGANVLTF.

V and J are TRBV7-2 and TRBJ1-1, with D unclear. V was clipped by 5 bases and J by 1 base, with 8 bases between them. There are 13 residues in the CDR3. Germline CDR1 SGHTA, CDR2 FQGNSA. The CDR3 DNA is TGTGCCAGCAGCCAGTACAGGAACACTGAAGCTTTCTTT. Translated, it gives CASSQYRNTEAFF.

This sequence joins TRBV29-1 and TRBJ2-1; D not certain. Germline V CDR1 and CDR2: SQVTM, ANQGSEA. The CDR3 contains 12 residues. The V end lost 4 bases, the J end lost 4 bases, and 8 bases lay between the germline ends. The CDR3 loop is CSVGTAYNEQFF. The CDR3 DNA reads TGCAGCGTTGGTACGGCGTACAATGAGCAGTTCTTC.

The chain has TRBV7-9 and TRBJ1-6; unclear D gene. V was clipped by 0 bases and J by 7 bases, with 4 bases between them. CDR3 length equals 13 residues. Germline CDR1 reads SEHNR; CDR2 reads FQNEAQ (reference sequence). CDR3 loop: CASSLASNSPLHF. CDR3 coding DNA: TGTGCCAGCAGCTTAGCATCCAATTCACCCCTCCACTTT. Looking up the rest from reference TRBV7-9 and TRBJ1-6 gives the full variable domain: DTGVSQNPRHKITKRGQNVTFRCDPISEHNRLYWYRQTLGQGPEFLTYFQNEAQLEKSRLLSDRFSAERPKGSFSTLEIQRTEQGDSAMYLCASSLASNSPLHFGNGTRLTVT.

The chain recombines TRBV7-9 with TRBJ2-1; no clear D gene. CDR1 and CDR2 from the germline V gene are SEHNR and FQNEAQ (reference sequence). This CDR3 comprises 16 residues. The ends were cut back, 6 bases at V and 1 base at J, with 16 bases in the middle. Written as DNA, the CDR3 is TGTGCCAGCAGTTCCCCAAAGAGGAGTTCCTACAATGAGCAGTTCTTC. Translation gives CASSSPKRSSYNEQFF.